A selection of T cell receptor beta chains follows, all from one sample in a study of cytomegalovirus exposure and HLA in healthy donors. The data were produced by immunoSEQ multiplex PCR, yet TCRdb's version contains in-frame clones alone and is incomplete. The sample yields 42,000 or so clones, roughly 47% seen once. The sequencing input was PBMCs. Receptor source: a human donor in good health. The CDR3 runs from the conserved cysteine through the conserved F or W. A D gene is named only where the DNA matches it firmly. Size is omitted from some rows. Given values are once, few, many or a class for expanded clones.

>NA|TRBJ1-6|NA|TRBV9
TGTGCCAGCAGCCTCTCGGAGTCACCCCTCCACTTT
CASSLSESPLHF
>few|TRBJ2-2|NA|TRBV10-3
TGTGCCATCAGTGAGTCTCATCGGTCTCTGAACACCGGGGAGCTGTTTTTT
CAISESHRSLNTGELFF
>NA|TRBJ2-6|TRBD1|TRBV11-3
TGTGCCAGCAGCTTAGGACAGGGGTTTGGTGGGGCCAACGTCCTGACTTTC
CASSLGQGFGGANVLTF
>NA|TRBJ1-6|TRBD1|TRBV9
TGTGCCAGCAGCGCCAGGGACAGCTCCTATAATTCACCCCTCCACTTT
CASSARDSSYNSPLHF
>NA|TRBJ2-3|NA|TRBV11-2
TGTGCCAGCAGCTTAGATCAGGAAGATACGCAGTATTTT
CASSLDQEDTQYF
>few|TRBJ1-6|NA|TRBV19
TGTGCCAGTAGTATCCAGTTTGGGGGGGGTTCACCCCTCCACTTT
CASSIQFGGGSPLHF
>NA|TRBJ2-6|NA|TRBV14
TGTGCCAGCAGCCGGGCCCTATCTGGGGCCAACGTCCTGACTTTC
CASSRALSGANVLTF
>few|TRBJ2-7|TRBD1|TRBV4-1
TGCGCCAGCAGCCAAGTCCCGGGACAGGGTTTGTACGAGCAGTACTTC
CASSQVPGQGLYEQYF
>NA|TRBJ1-2|NA|TRBV4-3
TGCGCCAGCAGCCGAGAATACAGCTATGGCTACACCTTC
CASSREYSYGYTF
>few|TRBJ1-2|TRBD1|TRBV27
TGTGCCAGCAGGATGGGGACAGGGGGCGCCGGGAGCTATGGCTACACCTTC
CASRMGTGGAGSYGYTF
>NA|TRBJ2-7|TRBD2|TRBV7-2
TGTGCCAGCAGCTTGACTAGCGCCTACGAGCAGTACTTC
CASSLTSAYEQYF
>NA|TRBJ2-1|NA|TRBV7-2
TGTGCCAGCAACGTCGGGGGTTCTCCCTACAATGAGCAGTTCTTC
CASNVGGSPYNEQFF
>NA|TRBJ2-1|TRBD2|TRBV23-1
TGCGCCGAATCAGCGGGAGGGATGTGGAATGAGCAGTTCTTC
CAESAGGMWNEQFF
>NA|TRBJ1-5|NA|TRBV30
TGTGCCTGGAGTGCCGTGCTCGGGAATCAGCCCCAGCATTTT
CAWSAVLGNQPQHF
>few|TRBJ1-2|TRBD1|TRBV11-2
TGTGCCAGCAGCTTAACAGGGGGCAACTATGGCTACACCTTC
CASSLTGGNYGYTF
>few|TRBJ2-3|TRBD1|TRBV9
TGTGCCAGCAGCGCAGCCGGGACAGGGAGGCCAGATACGCAGTATTTT
CASSAAGTGRPDTQYF
>NA|TRBJ1-4|NA|TRBV28
TGTGCCAGCAGTCCCATCGGGGAGGGGAATGAAAAACTGTTTTTT
CASSPIGEGNEKLFF
>NA|TRBJ1-6|NA|TRBV5-1
TGCGCCAGCAGCTTGGAAGATAGCTCCTATAATTCACCCCTCCACTTT
CASSLEDSSYNSPLHF
>NA|TRBJ1-5|NA|TRBV5-1
TGCGCCAGCAGCTTCCAGGGGACGCCTAATCAGCCCCAGCATTTT
CASSFQGTPNQPQHF
>NA|TRBJ2-7|NA|TRBV27
TGTGCCAGCAATCCGGGACGGACTACTCATGAGCAGTACTTC
CASNPGRTTHEQYF
>NA|TRBJ2-7|NA|TRBV2
TGTGCCAGCAGTTCAGGGTACGAGCAGTACTTC
CASSSGYEQYF
>few|TRBJ2-5|NA|TRBV2
TGTGCCAGCAGTGCGGGAGACGGATGGGAGACCCAGTACTTC
CASSAGDGWETQYF
>NA|TRBJ2-3|NA|TRBV10-3
TGTGCCATCAGCCCGGGACTGGCCACAGATACGCAGTATTTT
CAISPGLATDTQYF
>NA|TRBJ2-3|NA|TRBV6-6
TGTGCCAGCGGAATAGCTAGCACAGATACGCAGTATTTT
CASGIASTDTQYF
>NA|TRBJ2-2|TRBD2|TRBV7-3
TGTGCCAGCAGCTACAAACCGGGACTAGCAAATTGGAACACCGGGGAGCTGTTTTTT
CASSYKPGLANWNTGELFF
>NA|TRBJ1-2|NA|TRBV6-6
TGTGCCAGCAGTTACCCGGACAGAAACTATGGCTACACCTTC
CASSYPDRNYGYTF
>NA|TRBJ2-7|NA|TRBV7-2
TGTGCCAGCAGCCGTGGGTTGGGCGCGTACGAGCAGTACTTC
CASSRGLGAYEQYF
>NA|TRBJ1-1|TRBD1|TRBV18
TGTGCCAGCTCGACAGGGTTGAACACTGAAGCTTTCTTT
CASSTGLNTEAFF
>NA|TRBJ1-1|TRBD1|TRBV4-2
TGTGCCAGCAGCCAGCAGGCAGGGGGTATGAACACTGAAGCTTTCTTT
CASSQQAGGMNTEAFF
>few|TRBJ2-4|NA|TRBV7-9
TGTGCCAGCAGCTTATCCTGGGGTAGCGTGGGAAACATTCAGTACTTC
CASSLSWGSVGNIQYF
>few|TRBJ1-1|NA|TRBV30
TGTGCCTGGGGAGCCCCTTACTTTGGAGCTTTCTTT
CAWGAPYFGAFF
>few|TRBJ2-3|TRBD1|TRBV5-4
TGTGCCAGCAGCCCCAGACAGGGTAAGGGCACAGATACGCAGTATTTT
CASSPRQGKGTDTQYF
>NA|TRBJ2-7|TRBD1|TRBV5-1
TGCGCCAGCAGCACGGGGACAGGGAACTCTCGTAGGAACTTC
CASSTGTGNSRRNF
>NA|TRBJ1-1|NA|TRBV11-3
TGTGCCAGCAGCTCCTTTTTGTTCTGTCGAGGAGTGAACACTGAAGCTTTCTTT
CASSSFLFCRGVNTEAFF
>NA|TRBJ2-3|TRBD2|TRBV9
TGTGCCAGCAGCGTACTGGGACTAGCGGGGCAAGATACGCAGTATTTT
CASSVLGLAGQDTQYF
>NA|TRBJ2-3|NA|TRBV6-5
TGTGCCAGCAGAATCCCGCCGGGGGATACGCAGTATTTT
CASRIPPGDTQYF
>few|TRBJ1-6|NA|TRBV18
TGTGCCAGCTCACCCCCGATAGTCCAAGCACCCCTCCACTTT
CASSPPIVQAPLHF
>NA|TRBJ2-5|TRBD1|TRBV5-6
TGTGCCAGCAGCTCAGGGGGCTCAGAGACCCAGTACTTC
CASSSGGSETQYF
>NA|TRBJ1-2|NA|TRBV2
TGTGCCAGCAGTGAAGCGCACAGGGCGGAGGGCTACACCTTC
CASSEAHRAEGYTF
>NA|TRBJ2-1|TRBD2|TRBV27
TGTGCCAGCAAGGGACTAGCGGGAGGGACGTACAATGAGCAGTTCTTC
CASKGLAGGTYNEQFF
>NA|TRBJ1-2|NA|TRBV7-9
TGTGCCAGCAGCTTAGTCAGTCCTAACTATGGCTACACCTTC
CASSLVSPNYGYTF
>NA|TRBJ2-1|TRBD2|TRBV6-1
TGTGCCGGCGGGACTAGCGGGAGTGTAAATGAGCAGTTCTTC
CAGGTSGSVNEQFF
>few|TRBJ2-7|TRBD1|TRBV28
TGTGCCAGCAGTGGCCGGGACAGCCTGTCCTACGAGCAGTACTTC
CASSGRDSLSYEQYF
>NA|TRBJ2-3|NA|TRBV5-1
TGCGCCAGCAGCTTGGCCGGTCTCAGATACACAGGGACGCAGTATTTT
CASSLAGLRYTGTQYF
>NA|TRBJ2-1|TRBD2|TRBV5-1
TGCGCCAGCAGCTTGGGGCTACTAGCGGGGTCCGTCGATGAGCAGTTCTTC
CASSLGLLAGSVDEQFF
>few|TRBJ2-5|NA|TRBV19
TGTGCCAGTTCGGGGGAGACCCAGTACTTC
CASSGETQYF
>NA|TRBJ1-1|NA|TRBV19
TGTGCCACCACAGGGAGCACTGAAGCTTTCTTT
CATTGSTEAFF
>NA|TRBJ1-2|NA|TRBV18
TGTGCCAGCTCACCTTCGCAGGGTTCCGGCTATGGCTACACCTTC
CASSPSQGSGYGYTF
>few|TRBJ1-3|NA|TRBV30
TGTGCCTGGAAAGCTACTGGAAACACCATATATTTT
CAWKATGNTIYF
>few|TRBJ2-6|NA|TRBV25-1
TGTGCCAGCAGTGCCTCGGGGAGTGGGGCCAACGTCCTGACTTTC
CASSASGSGANVLTF
>few|TRBJ1-4|NA|TRBV29-1
TGCAGCGTTTCAGACTGGGGGACATCTCAGTACAAACTGTTTTTT
CSVSDWGTSQYKLFF
>few|TRBJ2-1|TRBD1|TRBV11-2
TGTGCCAGCAGCCCCAATGCCGGGACAGGTTACAATGAGCAGTTCTTC
CASSPNAGTGYNEQFF
>NA|TRBJ2-3|TRBD2|TRBV4-1
TGCGCCAGCAGCCTTTCGGGACTAGCCGACGATACGCAGTATTTT
CASSLSGLADDTQYF
>NA|TRBJ2-3|NA|TRBV6-4
TGTGCCAGCAGTGACAGGGGGAGCACAGATACGCAGTATTTT
CASSDRGSTDTQYF
>NA|TRBJ1-2|NA|TRBV7-2
TGTGCCAGCAGCTTAGGCCCCGGGAACTATGGCTACACCTTC
CASSLGPGNYGYTF
>NA|TRBJ2-7|NA|TRBV7-9
TGTGCCAGCAGCTTAGCTTCAGGGAACTACGAGCAGTACTTC
CASSLASGNYEQYF
>NA|TRBJ1-6|NA|TRBV2
TGTGCCAGCAGTGTTAAGGGGGTGGGCTCACCCCTCCACTTT
CASSVKGVGSPLHF
>medium-sized|TRBJ2-5|TRBD2|TRBV2
TGTGCCAGCAGGGGACTAGCGGGAGGGCAAGAGACCCAGTACTTC
CASRGLAGGQETQYF
>NA|TRBJ2-7|TRBD2|TRBV9
TGTGCCAGCAGCGTAGCTGCGGGAGTTGACTACGAGCAGTACTTC
CASSVAAGVDYEQYF
>NA|TRBJ2-7|TRBD1|TRBV27
TGTGCCAGCAGTGGACAGGGAATTCCCTACGAGCAGTACTTC
CASSGQGIPYEQYF